Sequencing of this TCR beta chain was carried out in a study of cytomegalovirus exposure and HLA in healthy donors. The CDR3 length is 14 residues. The germline gives CDR1 MNHEY, CDR2 SVGAGI. The V end was cut by 0 bases, the J end by 0 bases, with 5 bases between. Comment on this clone: No antigen is known for it. Additional DNA sequences in this sample encode the identical CDR3.

Use of 60 Vbeta and 13 Jbeta primers characterized the PCR. The table came from immunoSEQ multiplex PCR; TCRdb's copy has only in-frame clones and leaves some out. The repertoire holds under 200,000 clones, around 84% seen once, with around 1.9% in the top ten. Study-level points and caveats: Judged likely to be a sequencing artifact was a cluster of highly shared sequence variants. The listing of roughly 160 TCR beta chains classed them as cytomegalovirus-associated. Reportedly, HLA-A and HLA-B alleles of most subjects were accurately predicted from TCR beta.

The clonotype was recovered from a man in his late teens or twenties in good health and CMV-seronegative. This chain uses TRBV6-5 with TRBJ1-1, with no clear D. Sequences were obtained from PBMCs. This chain's CDR3 is CASSYSGLNTEAFF. The CDR3 nucleotides read TGTGCCAGCAGTTACTCGGGCCTGAACACTGAAGCTTTCTTT.